This TCR beta chain was sequenced during a study of T cell responses to AZD1222 COVID-19 vaccine. Using immunoSEQ multiplex PCR, the repertoire was profiled, and TCRdb retains in-frame clones only, with some absent. The sample records about 120,000 clones, about 92% being singletons. V lost 4 bases to trimming and J lost 3 bases, with 13 bases between them. CDR1 and CDR2 (germline): SEHNR, FQNEAQ (reference sequence). CDR3 length: 15 residues. The sequencing here drew on peripheral blood, taken on day 0 of AZD1222 vaccination. This chain connects TRBV7-9 to TRBJ2-1, with D uncertain. The sequence was collected from an adult in good health. The CDR3 reads CASSSRLVNYNEQFF. CDR3 coding DNA: TGTGCCAGCAGCTCCCGACTCGTGAACTACAATGAGCAGTTCTTC.